This T cell receptor (beta chain) was observed in a study of vaccination and CD4 T cells after COVID-19. Study overall: Post-vaccine specimens were obtained a median 72 days after dose two (range 14 to 241). Culture controls were given either a CEFX pool, an HIV-1 Nef pool, or no peptide. Overlapping spike peptides of SARS-CoV-2, HCoV-NL63, HCoV-OC43 and HCoV-229E stimulated the cells.

With regard to this clonotype: The antigen remains undetermined.

CDR1 is SGHAT, CDR2 FQNNGV, per germline. This CDR3 is 14 amino acids long. V gave up 5 bases and J gave up 8 bases, with 18 bases separating them. Cultured CD4+ T-cell DNA underwent Oncomine TCR Beta short-read sequencing. Using its own MiXCR run on the PCR reads, TCRdb lists one record per CDR3 protein. The profile covers around 20,000 distinct CDR3 sequences, with 45% to 60% appearing a single time and almost 10% taken by the ten largest. The treatment is: approximately 11-day PBMC culture with coronavirus spike peptide pools or control peptides (ViraFEST assay). The sequence came from a human donor who had recovered from COVID-19. The chain recombines TRBV11-2 with TRBJ1-2; maybe TRBD1 (6 bases). Sequenced here: CD4+ T cells from blood, cultured in vitro, sampled after SARS-CoV-2 vaccination. The CDR3 loop reads CASSLNPGGGGYTF. The CDR3 coding sequence is TGTGCCAGCAGCCTGAACCCGGGGGGCGGCGGCTACACCTTC.